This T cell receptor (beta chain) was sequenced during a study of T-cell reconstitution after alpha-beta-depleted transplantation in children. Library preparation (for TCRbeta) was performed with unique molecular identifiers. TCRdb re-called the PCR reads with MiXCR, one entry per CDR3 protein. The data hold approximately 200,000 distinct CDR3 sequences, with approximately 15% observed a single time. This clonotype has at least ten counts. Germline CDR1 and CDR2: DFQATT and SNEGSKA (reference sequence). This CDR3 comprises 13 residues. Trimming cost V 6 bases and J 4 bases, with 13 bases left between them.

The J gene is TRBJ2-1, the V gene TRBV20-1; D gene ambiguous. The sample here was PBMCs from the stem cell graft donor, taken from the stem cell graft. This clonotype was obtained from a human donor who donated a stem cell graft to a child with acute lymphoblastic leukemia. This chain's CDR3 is CSAPDLEYNEQFF. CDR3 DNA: TGCAGTGCCCCGGATCTAGAGTACAATGAGCAGTTCTTC.